A selection of T cell receptor beta chains follows, all from one sample in a study of blood T cell repertoires in COVID-19. Data came from immunoSEQ multiplex PCR; TCRdb stores just in-frame clones and leaves some out. The sample has about 65,000 clones; approximately 93% are singletons. The sequencing input was peripheral blood. These receptors all stem from a man aged 65 to 79 with active COVID-19. Both conserved end residues are part of each CDR3. The D gene is left open where the match is weak. Not all rows give a size; the values are once, few, many and, for expanded clones, a class.

TRBV4-1	NA	NA	TRBJ2-5	CASSPQSTVYQETQYF	TGCGCCAGCAGCCCCCAGTCAACAGTGTACCAAGAGACCCAGTACTTC
TRBV6-5	NA	few	TRBJ1-6	CASRPDGVNSPLHF	TGTGCCAGCAGACCTGACGGGGTGAATTCACCCCTCCACTTT
TRBV3-1/TRBV3-2	TRBD1	NA	TRBJ1-2	CASSLGTGASGYTF	TGTGCCAGCAGCCTGGGGACAGGGGCGAGTGGCTACACCTTC
TRBV28	NA	NA	TRBJ1-6	CASSQNRGASYNSPLHF	TGTGCCAGCAGTCAAAACCGGGGGGCGAGTTATAATTCACCCCTCCACTTT
TRBV7-9	NA	few	TRBJ1-1	CASSRDYTEAFF	TGTGCCAGCAGTAGGGACTACACTGAAGCTTTCTTT
TRBV24-1	TRBD2	NA	TRBJ2-3	CATSDPSGGALDTQYF	TGTGCCACCAGTGATCCGAGCGGGGGGGCTTTAGATACGCAGTATTTT
TRBV5-1	NA	NA	TRBJ2-7	CASSFHRNDEQYF	TGCGCCAGCAGCTTCCACAGGAACGACGAGCAGTACTTC
TRBV27	NA	NA	TRBJ2-6	CASSSLGAEGSGANVLTF	TGTGCCAGCAGTTCTTTGGGAGCGGAGGGCTCTGGGGCCAACGTCCTGACTTTC
TRBV6-1	NA	NA	TRBJ2-2	CASSDLAVWNTGELFF	TGTGCCAGCAGTGATTTGGCAGTCTGGAACACCGGGGAGCTGTTTTTT
TRBV6-5	TRBD1	NA	TRBJ1-2	CASSYLGTGEGYTF	TGTGCCAGCAGTTACCTCGGGACAGGGGAGGGCTACACCTTC
TRBV19	TRBD1	once	TRBJ2-7	CASSFLGQGAEQYF	TGTGCCAGTAGCTTTCTGGGACAGGGCGCCGAGCAGTACTTC
TRBV7-2	NA	NA	TRBJ2-1	CASSSTSNGYNEQFF	TGTGCCAGCAGCTCCACTAGTAATGGTTACAATGAGCAGTTCTTC
TRBV18	TRBD1	once	TRBJ2-5	CASSSGSGGRETQYF	TGTGCCAGCTCATCGGGTTCAGGGGGCAGAGAGACCCAGTACTTC
TRBV18	NA	NA	TRBJ2-1	CASSPSGNSYNEQFF	TGTGCCAGCTCACCGTCGGGAAACTCCTACAATGAGCAGTTCTTC
TRBV6-5	NA	NA	TRBJ1-1	CASSYSGWGGNTEAFF	TGTGCCAGCAGTTACTCCGGATGGGGCGGGAACACTGAAGCTTTCTTT
TRBV27	NA	once	TRBJ1-3	CASSSIQDWSSSGNTIYF	TGTGCCAGCAGTTCTATCCAGGACTGGTCCAGCTCTGGAAACACCATATATTTT
TRBV5-1	NA	NA	TRBJ1-1	CASSLDMSIYEAFF	TGCGCCAGCAGCTTGGACATGTCGATTTATGAAGCTTTCTTT
TRBV6-4	TRBD2	NA	TRBJ2-1	CASSDSRRERAVNEQFF	TGTGCCAGCAGTGACTCGAGGCGGGAGAGGGCTGTAAATGAGCAGTTCTTC
TRBV6-2/TRBV6-3	NA	NA	TRBJ2-2	CASSPRGTPNTGELFF	TGTGCCAGCAGCCCGCGTGGGACACCGAACACCGGGGAGCTGTTTTTT
TRBV19	TRBD1	NA	TRBJ1-2	CASSGQGAYGYTF	TGTGCCAGTTCAGGACAGGGGGCCTATGGCTACACCTTC
TRBV21-1	NA	once	TRBJ1-5	CASSKRGQGASLSNQPQHF	TGTGCCAGCAGCAAAAGAGGACAGGGGGCGAGCCTTAGCAATCAGCCCCAGCATTTT
TRBV18	NA	NA	TRBJ2-3	CASSPRLATDTQYF	TGTGCCAGCTCACCACGGCTGGCCACAGATACGCAGTATTTT
TRBV5-6	NA	NA	TRBJ2-7	CASSFWGLRSEQYF	TGTGCCAGCAGCTTTTGGGGCCTTCGAAGCGAGCAGTACTTC
TRBV19	TRBD1	NA	TRBJ1-6	CASRPTGVESPLHF	TGTGCCAGTAGACCGACAGGGGTGGAATCACCCCTCCACTTT
TRBV11-2	TRBD2	NA	TRBJ2-5	CASTREGTSGAETQYF	TGTGCCAGCACCCGCGAAGGGACTAGCGGGGCCGAGACCCAGTACTTC
TRBV5-5	TRBD1	once	TRBJ1-2	CASRPGQGLLGGYTF	TGTGCCAGCAGGCCGGGACAGGGCCTTCTGGGCGGCTACACCTTC
TRBV9	NA	NA	TRBJ2-1	CASSGGWSYNEQFF	TGTGCCAGCAGCGGGGGCTGGTCCTACAATGAGCAGTTCTTC
TRBV18	NA	NA	TRBJ1-1	CASSPILADQAFF	TGTGCCAGCTCACCAATACTAGCAGATCAAGCTTTCTTT
TRBV5-1	NA	NA	TRBJ1-2	CASSLAGGPENGYTF	TGCGCCAGCAGCTTGGCCGGGGGGCCGGAGAATGGCTACACCTTC
TRBV19	NA	NA	TRBJ2-4	CASSIVTGNIQYF	TGTGCCAGTAGTATAGTGACAGGAAACATTCAGTACTTC
TRBV7-2	TRBD1	NA	TRBJ1-1	CASETMVGQRNDEAFF	TGTGCCAGCGAAACTATGGTGGGACAGAGGAACGATGAAGCTTTCTTT
TRBV3-1/TRBV3-2	TRBD1	NA	TRBJ1-2	CASSQEGQFYRGYTF	TGTGCCAGCAGCCAAGAGGGACAGTTTTATCGCGGCTACACCTTC
TRBV27	NA	NA	TRBJ1-3	CASSPARGNSGNTIYF	TGTGCCAGCAGTCCCGCCCGGGGGAACTCTGGAAACACCATATATTTT
TRBV15	NA	few	TRBJ1-2	CATSARQAFSGYTF	TGTGCCACCAGCGCAAGACAGGCTTTCAGTGGCTACACCTTC
TRBV11-2	TRBD1	NA	TRBJ1-2	CASSLDSDRGGNGYTF	TGTGCCAGCAGCTTAGATTCCGACAGGGGAGGTAATGGCTACACCTTC
TRBV5-1	NA	NA	TRBJ1-6	CASSLDPRGSYNSPLHF	TGCGCCAGCAGCTTGGATCCGCGGGGGTCCTATAATTCACCCCTCCACTTT